This T cell receptor beta chain stems from a study of Ad26.COV2.S vaccination and SARS-CoV-2 variants. For the study at large: The vaccine Ad26.COV2.S was put into the muscle once, or twice with 56 days between.

The treatment here: 19 received Ad26.COV2.S at low or high dose, single or two shots; roughly 5 received placebo; per-sample allocation not given. Each sample was drawn 63 days after the first injection (of vaccine or placebo). Some clones are missing from TCRdb's copy, which holds only in-frame ones; the method was immunoSEQ multiplex PCR. The data contain 400,000 to 500,000 clones, approximately 92% of them singletons. Notes on the study in general: TCR breadth and depth estimates may have understated total T cell responses.

With 7 bases removed from V and 3 bases from J, the gap between germline ends came to 18 bases. The length of the CDR3 is 15 residues. The germline gives CDR1 MNHEY, CDR2 SVGAGI. Turning to this clone: Its antigen is currently unknown.

The genes are TRBV6-5 and TRBJ1-2, with D possibly TRBD1 on 5 matching bases. The origin of this receptor is a person aged 18-65 years who received the Ad26.COV2.S COVID-19 vaccine or a placebo. Sequencing used peripheral blood, obtained in a trial of Ad26.COV2.S vaccine versus placebo. CDR3 nucleotides: TGTGCCAGCACTCTAAGGCGGGGGAGGGACTATGGCTACACCTTC. This translates into CASTLRRGRDYGYTF.